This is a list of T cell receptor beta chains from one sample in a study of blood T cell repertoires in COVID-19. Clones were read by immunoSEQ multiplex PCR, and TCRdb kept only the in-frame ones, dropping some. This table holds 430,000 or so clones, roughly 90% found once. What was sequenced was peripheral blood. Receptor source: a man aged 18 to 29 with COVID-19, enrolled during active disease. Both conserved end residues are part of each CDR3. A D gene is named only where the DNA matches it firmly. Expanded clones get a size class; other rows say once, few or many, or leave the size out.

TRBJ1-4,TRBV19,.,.,TGTGCCAGTAGTCCGTCAGGGAGGGAAAAACTGTTTTTT,CASSPSGREKLFF
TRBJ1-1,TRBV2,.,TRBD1,TGTGCCAGTACAGGGGGCTATACTGAAGCTTTCTTT,CASTGGYTEAFF
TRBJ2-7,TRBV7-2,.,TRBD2,TGTGCCAGCAGCCGTCGGACCGCGGGAGGGGAGCAGTACTTC,CASSRRTAGGEQYF
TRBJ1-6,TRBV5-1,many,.,TGCGCCAGCAGGGACACCTATTCACCCCTCCACTTT,CASRDTYSPLHF
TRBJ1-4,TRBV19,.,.,TGTGCCAGAGGAACTTCCGTCTCCACGGGACACTTTAATGAAAAACTGTTTTTT,CARGTSVSTGHFNEKLFF
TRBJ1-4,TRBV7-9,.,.,TGTGCCAGCAGCTCACAGGTCCTTTACCATGAAAAACTGTTTTTT,CASSSQVLYHEKLFF
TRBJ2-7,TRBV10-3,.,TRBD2,TGTGCCATCAGTGGGGGGCTAGCGGGAGATAACGAGCAGTACTTC,CAISGGLAGDNEQYF
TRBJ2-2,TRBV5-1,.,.,TGCGCCAGCAGCGTGCAGGGGCGCACCGGGGAGCTGTTTTTT,CASSVQGRTGELFF
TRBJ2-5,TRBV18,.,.,TGTGCCAGCTCACCCATAGCCCAAGAGACCCAGTACTTC,CASSPIAQETQYF
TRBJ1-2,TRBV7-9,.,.,TGTGCCAGCAGCCTATTGACAGTAACGACTTCTGAGGGCTACACCTTC,CASSLLTVTTSEGYTF
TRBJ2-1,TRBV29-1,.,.,TGCAGCGCCCACACGTCGGCCGTAGAGGGCATCTACAATGAGCAGTTCTTC,CSAHTSAVEGIYNEQFF
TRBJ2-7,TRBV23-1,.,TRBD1,TGCGCCAGCAGACCTCTTCGGGACAGGGTCCTCTACGAGCAGTACTTC,CASRPLRDRVLYEQYF
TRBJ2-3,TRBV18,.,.,TGTGCCAGCTCGCGGGCCGGGACAACTAGCACAGATACGCAGTATTTT,CASSRAGTTSTDTQYF
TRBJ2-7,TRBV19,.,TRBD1,TGTGCCAGTAGTTTTGGACAGGGTACCTACGAGCAGTACTTC,CASSFGQGTYEQYF
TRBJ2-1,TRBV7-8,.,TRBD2,TGTGCCAGCAGTTATAGCGGGGTCGTGTCCAATGAGCAGTTCTTC,CASSYSGVVSNEQFF
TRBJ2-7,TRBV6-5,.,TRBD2,TGTGCCAGCAACCCCCCGGGACTAGCGGCCGAGCAGTACTTC,CASNPPGLAAEQYF
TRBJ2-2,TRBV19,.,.,TGTGCCAGTAGCGGTACCACCGGGGAGCTGTTTTTT,CASSGTTGELFF
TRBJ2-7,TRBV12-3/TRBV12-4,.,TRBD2,TGTGCCAGCTGGGAGGGGCCATCCTACGAGCAGTACTTC,CASWEGPSYEQYF
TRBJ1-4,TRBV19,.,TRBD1,TGTGCCAGTAAACGAACAGGGGACCCTAATGAAAAACTGTTTTTT,CASKRTGDPNEKLFF
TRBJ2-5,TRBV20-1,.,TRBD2,TGCAGTGCTAGTGGGAGGGATAAGACCCAGTACTTC,CSASGRDKTQYF
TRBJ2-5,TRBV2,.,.,TGTGCCAGCCAGGGGAGAGAGACCCAGTACTTC,CASQGRETQYF
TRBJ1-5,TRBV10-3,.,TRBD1,TGTGCCATCAATGACAGGGGGAGCAATCAGCCCCAGCATTTT,CAINDRGSNQPQHF
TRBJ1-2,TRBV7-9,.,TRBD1,TGTGCCAGCAGCTCGTCTACAGGGGGCTGGAATGGCTACACCTTC,CASSSSTGGWNGYTF
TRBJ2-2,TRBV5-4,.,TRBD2,TGTGCCAGCAGCTTGTGGCTAGCGGGAGGGCTCGCCGGGGAGCTGTTTTTT,CASSLWLAGGLAGELFF
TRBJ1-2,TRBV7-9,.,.,TGTGCCAGCAGCCCCGGGTCAATAAACTATGGCTACACCTTC,CASSPGSINYGYTF
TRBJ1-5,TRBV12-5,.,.,TGTGCTAGTGGCTTAGCGTATAGCAATCAGCCCCAGCATTTT,CASGLAYSNQPQHF
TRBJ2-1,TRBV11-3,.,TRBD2,TGTGCCAGCAGCTTCGGGACTAGCGGGATTCTGAGGTACAATGAGCAGTTCTTC,CASSFGTSGILRYNEQFF
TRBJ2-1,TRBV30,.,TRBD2,TGTGCCTGGAGTGTTGGGACTAGCGGTAGCTCCTACAATGAGCAGTTCTTC,CAWSVGTSGSSYNEQFF
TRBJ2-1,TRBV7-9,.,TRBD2,TGTGCCAGCAGCCAGACTAGCGGCGAGCAGTTCTTC,CASSQTSGEQFF
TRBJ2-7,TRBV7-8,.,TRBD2,TGTGCCAGCAGCTATCTAGCGGGAGTTTCCTACGAGCAGTACTTC,CASSYLAGVSYEQYF
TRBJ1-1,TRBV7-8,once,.,TGTGCCAGCAGCAAAGGGGCAGGGGAGATTCCCCTGGACACTGAAGCTTTCTTT,CASSKGAGEIPLDTEAFF
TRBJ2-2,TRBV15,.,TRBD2,TGTGCCACCAGCAGAGATTATGAGCGGGGTGCCGGGGAGCTGTTTTTT,CATSRDYERGAGELFF
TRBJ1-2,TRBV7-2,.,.,TGTGCCAGCAGCTTCGATTGGGGCAGCCCCTATGGCTACACCTTC,CASSFDWGSPYGYTF
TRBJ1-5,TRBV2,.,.,TGTGCCAGCAGTGAATTCCCTAATCTAGCCCAGCATTTT,CASSEFPNLAQHF
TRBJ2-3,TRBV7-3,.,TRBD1,TGTGCCAGCAGCTTAAATCCCACAGGGGAACGCACAGATACGCAGTATTTT,CASSLNPTGERTDTQYF
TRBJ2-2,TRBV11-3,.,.,TGTGCCAGCAGCTTAATAGGAGGGAACACCGGGGAGCTGTTTTTT,CASSLIGGNTGELFF